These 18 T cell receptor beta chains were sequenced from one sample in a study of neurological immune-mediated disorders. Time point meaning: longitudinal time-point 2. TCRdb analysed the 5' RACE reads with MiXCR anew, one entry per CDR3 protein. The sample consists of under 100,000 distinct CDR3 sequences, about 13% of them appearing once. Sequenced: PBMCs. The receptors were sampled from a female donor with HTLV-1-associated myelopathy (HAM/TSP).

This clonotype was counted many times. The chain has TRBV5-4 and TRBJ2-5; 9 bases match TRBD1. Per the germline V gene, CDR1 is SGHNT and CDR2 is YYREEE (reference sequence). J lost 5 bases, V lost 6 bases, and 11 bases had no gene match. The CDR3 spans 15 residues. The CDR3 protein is CASNQVTGGRETQYF. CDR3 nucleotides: TGTGCCAGCAACCAAGTAACAGGGGGCCGGGAGACCCAGTACTTC.

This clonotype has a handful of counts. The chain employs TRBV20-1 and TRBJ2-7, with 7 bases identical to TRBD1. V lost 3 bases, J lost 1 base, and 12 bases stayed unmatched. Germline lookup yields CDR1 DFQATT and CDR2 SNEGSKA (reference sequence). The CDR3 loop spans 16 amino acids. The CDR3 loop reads CSASGNPGQISYEQYF. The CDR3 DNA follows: TGCAGTGCTAGCGGGAATCCGGGACAGATTTCCTACGAGCAGTACTTC.

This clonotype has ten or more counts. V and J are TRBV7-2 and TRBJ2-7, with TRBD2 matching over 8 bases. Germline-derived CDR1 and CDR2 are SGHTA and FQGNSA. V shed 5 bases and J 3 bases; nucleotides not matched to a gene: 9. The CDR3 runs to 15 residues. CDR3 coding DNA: TGTGCCAGCAGCCTTATCGGGGGGGCGAGCTACGAGCAGTACTTC. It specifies CASSLIGGASYEQYF.

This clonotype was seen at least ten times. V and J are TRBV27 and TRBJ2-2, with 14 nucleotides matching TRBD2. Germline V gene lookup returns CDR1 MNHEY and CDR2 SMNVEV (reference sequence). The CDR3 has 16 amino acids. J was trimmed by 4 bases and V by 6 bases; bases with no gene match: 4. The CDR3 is CASRTSGGAGTGELFF. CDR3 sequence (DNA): TGTGCCAGCAGGACTAGCGGGGGGGCCGGCACCGGGGAGCTGTTTTTT.

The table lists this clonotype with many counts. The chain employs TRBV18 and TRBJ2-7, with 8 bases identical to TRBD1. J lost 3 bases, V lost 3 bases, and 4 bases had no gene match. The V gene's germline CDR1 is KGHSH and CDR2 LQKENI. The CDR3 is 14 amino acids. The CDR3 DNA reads TGTGCCAGCTCACCTATGGGACAGGTCTACGAGCAGTACTTC. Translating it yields CASSPMGQVYEQYF.

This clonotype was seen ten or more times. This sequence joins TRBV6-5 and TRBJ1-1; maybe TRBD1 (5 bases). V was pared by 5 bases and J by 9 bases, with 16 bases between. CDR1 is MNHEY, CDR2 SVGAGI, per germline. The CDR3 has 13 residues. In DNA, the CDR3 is TGTGCCAGCAGTCCCACTGGCAGGGATAAAGCTTTCTTT. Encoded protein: CASSPTGRDKAFF.

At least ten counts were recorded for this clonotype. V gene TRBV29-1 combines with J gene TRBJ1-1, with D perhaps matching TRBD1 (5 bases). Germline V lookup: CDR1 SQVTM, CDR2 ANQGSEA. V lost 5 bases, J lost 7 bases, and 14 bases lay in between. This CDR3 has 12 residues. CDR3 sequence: CSVYDGGDEAFF. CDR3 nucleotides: TGCAGCGTTTATGATGGAGGGGATGAAGCTTTCTTT.

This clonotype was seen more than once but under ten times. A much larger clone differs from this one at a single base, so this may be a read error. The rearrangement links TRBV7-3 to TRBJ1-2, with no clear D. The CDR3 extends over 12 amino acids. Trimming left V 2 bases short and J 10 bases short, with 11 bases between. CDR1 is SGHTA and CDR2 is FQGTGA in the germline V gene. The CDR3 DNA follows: TGTGCCAGCAGCTTACCGGGAATGAACTACACCTTC. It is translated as CASSLPGMNYTF.

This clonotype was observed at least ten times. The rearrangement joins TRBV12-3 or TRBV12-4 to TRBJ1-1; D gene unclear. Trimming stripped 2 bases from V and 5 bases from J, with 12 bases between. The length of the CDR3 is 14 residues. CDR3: CASSLRFLGTEAFF. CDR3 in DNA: TGTGCCAGCAGTTTACGGTTCCTGGGGACTGAAGCTTTCTTT.

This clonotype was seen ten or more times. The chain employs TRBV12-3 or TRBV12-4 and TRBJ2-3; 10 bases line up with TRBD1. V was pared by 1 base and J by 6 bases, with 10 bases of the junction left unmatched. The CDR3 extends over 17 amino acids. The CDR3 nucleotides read TGTGCCAGCAGTTTAGGGTTCGGGACAGGGGTACTCGATACGCAGTATTTT. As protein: CASSLGFGTGVLDTQYF.

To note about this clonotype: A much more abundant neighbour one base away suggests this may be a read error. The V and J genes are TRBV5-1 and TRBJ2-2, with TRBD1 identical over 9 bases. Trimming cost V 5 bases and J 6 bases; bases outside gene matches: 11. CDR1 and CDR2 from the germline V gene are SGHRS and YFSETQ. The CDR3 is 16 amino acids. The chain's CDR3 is CASSPKTGGSSGELFF. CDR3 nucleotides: TGCGCCAGCAGTCCAAAGACAGGGGGGTCGTCCGGGGAGCTGTTTTTT.

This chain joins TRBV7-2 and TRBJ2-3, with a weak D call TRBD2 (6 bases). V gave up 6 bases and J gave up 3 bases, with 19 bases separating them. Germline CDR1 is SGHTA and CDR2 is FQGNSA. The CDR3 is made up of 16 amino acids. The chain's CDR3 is CASSPPRPGRTDTQYF. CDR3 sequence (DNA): TGTGCCAGCAGTCCCCCCAGACCGGGGAGGACAGATACGCAGTATTTT.

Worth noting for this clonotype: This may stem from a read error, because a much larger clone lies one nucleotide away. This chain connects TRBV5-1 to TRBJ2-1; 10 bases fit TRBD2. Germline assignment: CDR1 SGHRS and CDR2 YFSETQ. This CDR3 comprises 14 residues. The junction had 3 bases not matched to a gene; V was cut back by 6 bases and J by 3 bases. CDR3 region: CASNWTSGYNEQFF. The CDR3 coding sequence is TGCGCCAGCAACTGGACTAGCGGCTACAATGAGCAGTTCTTC.

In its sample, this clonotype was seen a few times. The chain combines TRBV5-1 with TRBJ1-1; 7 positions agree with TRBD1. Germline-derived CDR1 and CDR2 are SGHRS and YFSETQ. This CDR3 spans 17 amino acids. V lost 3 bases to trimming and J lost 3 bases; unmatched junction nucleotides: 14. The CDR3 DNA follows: TGCGCCAGCAGCTCAGGGAGGGGGCTCCCGGTGGACACTGAAGCTTTCTTT. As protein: CASSSGRGLPVDTEAFF.

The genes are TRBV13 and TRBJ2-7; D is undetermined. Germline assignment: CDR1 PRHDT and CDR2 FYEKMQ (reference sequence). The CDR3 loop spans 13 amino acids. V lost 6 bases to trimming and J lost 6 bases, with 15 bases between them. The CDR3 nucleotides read TGTGCCAGCAGACTCGCGCTTTTGCCCGAGCAGTACTTC. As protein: CASRLALLPEQYF.

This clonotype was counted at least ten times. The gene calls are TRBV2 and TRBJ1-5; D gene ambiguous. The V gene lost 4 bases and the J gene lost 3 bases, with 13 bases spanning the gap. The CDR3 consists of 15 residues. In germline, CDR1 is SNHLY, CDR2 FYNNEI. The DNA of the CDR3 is TGTGCCAGCAGTGGAGGAAAGGGTTTCAATCAGCCCCAGCATTTT. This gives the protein CASSGGKGFNQPQHF.

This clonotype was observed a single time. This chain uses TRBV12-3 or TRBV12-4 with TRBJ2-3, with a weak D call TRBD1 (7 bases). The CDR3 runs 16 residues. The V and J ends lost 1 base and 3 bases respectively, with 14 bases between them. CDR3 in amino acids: CASSLGQGGGTDTQYF. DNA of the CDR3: TGTGCCAGCAGTTTAGGACAGGGAGGCGGAACAGATACGCAGTATTTT.

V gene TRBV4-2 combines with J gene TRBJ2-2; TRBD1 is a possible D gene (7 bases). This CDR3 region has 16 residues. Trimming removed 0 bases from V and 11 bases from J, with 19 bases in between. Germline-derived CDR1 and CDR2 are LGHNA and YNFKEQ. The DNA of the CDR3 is TGTGCCAGCAGCCAAGATCATTCCAGGGGGGACGGTGAGCTGTTTTTT. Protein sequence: CASSQDHSRGDGELFF.